This paragraph covers one T cell receptor (beta chain) sequence. Its matching antigen is unknown. This sample was taken from a study of OX40 agonist ivuxolimab in advanced cancers. Produced via immunoSEQ multiplex PCR; TCRdb's table is partial and in-frame only. The sample has 80,000 or so clones; around nine tenths are singletons. Broader study findings: Mean expanded clone counts were higher in CD8+ than CD4+ T cells.

CDR3 length: 15 residues. V was cut by 0 bases and J by 5 bases, with 11 bases left in between. Germline-derived CDR1 and CDR2 are SGHDT and YYEEEE. Excluded were patients having autoimmune disease history or systemic immunosuppression. The specimen comprised CD4+ or CD8+ T cells sorted from blood, sampled in a trial of the OX40 agonist ivuxolimab. The chain recombines TRBV5-6 with TRBJ2-2; TRBD2 might be the D (5 bases). This sequence originates from an adult with an advanced solid tumor such as melanoma, head and neck, liver or kidney cancer. The CDR3 coding sequence is TGTGCCAGCAGCTTGGAGTTAGCGTCGACCGGGGAGCTGTTTTTT. Amino acid sequence: CASSLELASTGELFF.